Shown below are 25 T cell receptor beta chains from a single sample sequenced in a study of CD8+ T cells in alopecia areata. Extracted from the samples, RNA was reverse transcribed into cDNA to serve as the sequencing template. Repertoires were generated with immunoSEQ multiplex PCR, while TCRdb's copy carries only in-frame clones and drops some. The repertoire includes roughly 200,000 clones, less than 45% of them detected once, and about 2.4% sits in the top ten. Treatment indicated: oral pan-JAK inhibitor, 5-10 mg twice daily. The sequencing used CD4+ T cells sorted from blood, collected at roughly week 36, from a patient treated with tofacitinib. The source is a human donor with alopecia areata.

The chain recombines TRBV6-6 with TRBJ1-1, with a possible D match to TRBD1 (6 bases). V lost 7 bases and J lost 9, with 15 bases in between. Germline V gives CDR1 MNHNY, CDR2 SVGAGI (reference sequence). The length of the CDR3 is 12 residues. The CDR3 nucleotides are TGTGCCAGCAACCCAAGAGGACAGCAAGCTTTCTTT. Translation gives CASNPRGQQAFF.

This clone came up a few times. V and J are TRBV10-2 and TRBJ2-5, with D unresolved. The V gene lost 7 bases and the J gene lost 2 bases, with 11 bases spanning the gap. Germline V gene data show CDR1 as WSHSY and CDR2 as SAAADI. This CDR3 contains 13 residues. CDR3 in amino acids: CASTRVGQETQYF. CDR3 nucleotides: TGCGCCAGCACCCGGGTGGGTCAAGAGACCCAGTACTTC.

V usage is TRBV20-1 and J usage is TRBJ2-7; 7 bases agree with TRBD2. The CDR3 runs 11 residues. Germline V CDR1 and CDR2: DFQATT, SNEGSKA (reference sequence). The V gene end was trimmed by 6 bases and the J gene end by 5 bases; junction bases not matched to a gene: 4. The CDR3 sequence: CSARGENEQYF. The CDR3 bases are TGCAGTGCCCGGGGGGAGAACGAGCAGTACTTC.

V is TRBV7-2 and J is TRBJ2-3; unclear D gene. This CDR3 is 14 amino acids long. The V gene's germline CDR1 is SGHTA and CDR2 FQGNSA. The V end was cut by 5 bases, the J end by 2 bases, with 11 bases between. CDR3 sequence reads: CASSPGELTDTQYF. The CDR3 DNA reads TGTGCCAGCAGCCCAGGAGAGCTCACAGATACGCAGTATTTT.

This clone was detected a few times. The chain uses TRBV2 and TRBJ2-3; 8 bases match TRBD1. This CDR3 spans 15 amino acids. Germline V CDR1 and CDR2: SNHLY, FYNNEI. Trimming cost V 8 bases and J 2 bases; bases outside gene matches: 9. The CDR3 sequence is CASRRDRGFTDTQYF. As DNA, the CDR3 is TGTGCCAGCCGACGTGACAGGGGATTCACAGATACGCAGTATTTT.

This clone was found a few times. The genes are TRBV6-6 and TRBJ1-1; D is perhaps TRBD1 (6 bases). The CDR3 is made up of 14 amino acids. The germline V and J ends were trimmed by 7 bases and 2 bases, with 14 bases remaining between them. CDR1 MNHNY and CDR2 SVGAGI come from the germline V gene (reference sequence). Here the CDR3 reads CASTLNRANTEAFF. The CDR3 region has the DNA TGTGCCAGCACTTTGAACAGGGCAAACACTGAAGCTTTCTTT.

This chain connects TRBV4-1 to TRBJ2-6, with 13 positions matching TRBD2. CDR3 length: 21 residues. With V trimmed by 6 bases and J by 0 bases, 14 bases remained unmatched. CDR1 MGHRA and CDR2 YSYEKL come from the germline V gene. CDR3 DNA sequence: TGCGCCAGCAGACCGACACCTACGGGACTAGCGGGAACCTCTGGGGCCAACGTCCTGACTTTC. Translating it yields CASRPTPTGLAGTSGANVLTF.

In its sample, this clone was seen once. The chain joins TRBV7-3 to TRBJ1-1, with D maybe TRBD1 (5 bases). This CDR3 spans 13 amino acids. Germline V CDR1 and CDR2: SGHTA, FQGTGA. The V gene lost 6 bases and the J gene lost 1 base, with 9 bases spanning the gap. DNA of the CDR3: TGTGCCAGCAGAAGGGGCACGAACACTGAAGCTTTCTTT. Amino acid sequence: CASRRGTNTEAFF.

The V call is TRBV30, the J call TRBJ1-2, with a weak D call TRBD1 (6 bases). Between the trimmed V and J ends, which lost 3 bases and 3 bases, there was a span of 11 bases. This CDR3 contains 13 residues. Germline-derived CDR1 and CDR2 are GTSNPN and SVGIG (reference sequence). The CDR3 coding sequence is TGTGCCTGGAGGACAGGTCGGGACTATGGCTACACCTTC. Protein product: CAWRTGRDYGYTF.

A note on this clone: At the DNA level, this CDR3 is encoded by other sequences in the same sample as well. The chain has TRBV29-1 and TRBJ1-4, with TRBD1 matching over 8 bases. The CDR3 is 12 amino acids. V lost 6 bases, J lost 7 bases, and 4 bases stayed unmatched. Germline lookup yields CDR1 SQVTM and CDR2 ANQGSEA. The CDR3 loop is CSVGQGGEKLFF. As DNA, the CDR3 is TGCAGCGTCGGACAGGGAGGTGAAAAACTGTTTTTT.

V gene TRBV2 combines with J gene TRBJ2-5; 11 bases fit TRBD1. CDR1 SNHLY and CDR2 FYNNEI come from the germline V gene. The CDR3 loop spans 15 amino acids. J lost 5 bases, V lost 3 bases, and 5 bases had no gene match. The chain's CDR3 is CASSERTGGWETQYF. Here the CDR3 DNA reads TGTGCCAGCAGTGAGCGGACAGGGGGCTGGGAGACCCAGTACTTC.

This clone turned up a few times. The junction differs from germline at one of its ends, possibly a read error. This chain uses TRBV19 with TRBJ2-2; D remains unclear. Germline CDR1 and CDR2: LNHDA and SQIVND (reference sequence). The CDR3 length is 12 residues. The CDR3 region is CASRPNAGELFF. CDR3 nucleotide sequence: TGTGCCAGTAGGCCGAACGCCGGGGAGCTGTTTTTT.

V gene TRBV7-2 combines with J gene TRBJ1-5; D is ambiguous. The CDR3 loop spans 12 amino acids. Trimming shortened V by 3 bases and J by 5 bases, and 5 bases separated the two germline ends. Germline loops: CDR1 SGHTA, CDR2 FQGNSA. The CDR3 spells CASSFRDQPQHF. DNA for the CDR3: TGTGCCAGCAGCTTTCGGGATCAGCCCCAGCATTTT.

This clone was observed at least ten times. The chain is built from TRBV19 and TRBJ2-4; D tentatively reads TRBD1 or TRBD2 (5 bases each). Germline V gene lookup returns CDR1 LNHDA and CDR2 SQIVND (reference sequence). This CDR3 is 11 amino acids long. Trimming cost V 8 bases and J 8 bases, with 10 bases left between them. CDR3 amino acids: CASRRGYIQYF. The CDR3 DNA follows: TGTGCCAGTCGCCGGGGCTACATTCAGTACTTC.

CDR3 region: CATKGSRDREFF. The CDR3 coding sequence is TGTGCCACCAAGGGGTCCCGGGACAGGGAGTTCTTC. This sequence joins TRBV15 and TRBJ2-1; TRBD1 agrees at 9 bases. CDR3 length equals 12 residues. CDR1 LNHNV and CDR2 YYDKDF come from the germline V gene (reference sequence). V shed 7 bases, J shed 14 bases, and the junction held 9 bases outside the gene matches.

In DNA form, the CDR3 reads TGTGCCAGCAGCCCCGATTATGGGATGAACACTGAAGCTTTCTTT. This encodes CASSPDYGMNTEAFF. The chain recombines TRBV7-2 with TRBJ1-1; the D is unclear. V was trimmed by 5 bases and J by 0 bases, leaving 13 bases between them. Germline lookup yields CDR1 SGHTA and CDR2 FQGNSA. CDR3 length equals 15 residues.

The chain is built from TRBV6-6 and TRBJ1-1; D gene ambiguous. The germline CDR1 and CDR2 sequences are MNHNY and SVGAGI (reference sequence). V was shortened by 7 bases and J by 1 base, with 10 bases between the two germline ends. The CDR3 has 13 amino acids. CDR3 sequence: CASTRRPNTEAFF. The DNA for the CDR3 is TGTGCCAGCACAAGACGGCCGAACACTGAAGCTTTCTTT.

This clone was detected only once. V usage is TRBV20-1 and J usage is TRBJ2-7; D uncertain. V gave up 6 bases and J gave up 0 bases, with 6 bases separating them. Germline V CDR1 and CDR2: DFQATT, SNEGSKA (reference sequence). The CDR3 extends over 11 amino acids. As DNA, the CDR3 is TGCAGTGCCGTTCTCTCCTACGAGCAGTACTTC. Its translation is CSAVLSYEQYF.

This clone has more than one count but fewer than ten. The chain recombines TRBV29-1 with TRBJ2-7, with D perhaps matching TRBD1 or TRBD2 (5 bases each). V was trimmed by 7 bases and J by 2 bases, leaving 21 bases between them. CDR1 is SQVTM and CDR2 is ANQGSEA in the germline V gene. The CDR3 consists of 15 residues. CDR3 amino acids: CSARSPGPGPYEQYF. DNA for the CDR3: TGCAGCGCCCGGTCGCCGGGCCCGGGGCCCTACGAGCAGTACTTC.

The rearrangement links TRBV5-4 to TRBJ2-2, with 9 bases matching TRBD2. V shed 0 bases and J 5 bases; nucleotides not matched to a gene: 5. The V gene's germline CDR1 is SGHNT and CDR2 YYREEE (reference sequence). CDR3 length equals 16 residues. Here the CDR3 DNA reads TGTGCCAGCAGCTTGGGTAGCGGGAGAGGTACCGGGGAGCTGTTTTTT. It codes for CASSLGSGRGTGELFF.

This chain joins TRBV15 and TRBJ1-2; D unresolved. Per the germline V gene, CDR1 is LNHNV and CDR2 is YYDKDF (reference sequence). Trimming stripped 0 bases from V and 2 bases from J, with 10 bases between. The CDR3 sequence is 15 residues long. CDR3 DNA: TGTGCCACCAGCAGAGATTTGGCAGGAAACTATGGCTACACCTTC. This encodes CATSRDLAGNYGYTF. The full variable domain, with the rest looked up from reference TRBV15 and TRBJ1-2, is DAMVIQNPRYQVTQFGKPVTLSCSQTLNHNVMYWYQQKSSQAPKLLFHYYDKDFNNEADTPDNFQSRRPNTSFCFLDIRSPGLGDTAMYLCATSRDLAGNYGYTFGSGTRLTVV.

The chain carries TRBV5-1 and TRBJ1-2; 7 bases line up with TRBD1. CDR3 length: 14 residues. CDR1 and CDR2 from the germline V gene are SGHRS and YFSETQ. The J segment lost 8 bases and the V segment lost 0 bases, leaving 7 bases of the junction unmatched. In DNA, the CDR3 is TGCGCCAGCAGCTTGGTGACAGGGTTGGGCGGCTACACCTTC. It encodes CASSLVTGLGGYTF.

This clone was observed a few times. This chain uses TRBV15 with TRBJ2-3, with TRBD2 matching 9 bases. This CDR3 comprises 15 residues. Germline loops: CDR1 LNHNV, CDR2 YYDKDF (reference sequence). The J segment lost 4 bases and the V segment lost 8 bases, leaving 10 bases of the junction unmatched. The CDR3, as DNA: TGTGCCACCGGTCTGGCGGGAGGGCGGTCAGATACGCAGTATTTT. It is translated as CATGLAGGRSDTQYF.

Only a few counts were recorded for this clone. This chain uses TRBV7-9 with TRBJ2-1; 10 bases fit TRBD2. This CDR3 has 16 amino acids. V trimming: 4 bases; J trimming: 4 bases; junction bases outside the gene matches: 7. Germline CDR1 is SEHNR and CDR2 is FQNEAQ (reference sequence). CDR3 bases: TGTGCCAGCAGCTCCCGAAGCGGGAGGGGGTACAATGAGCAGTTCTTC. It yields the protein CASSSRSGRGYNEQFF.

V is TRBV30 and J is TRBJ2-2; D is unresolved. V was clipped by 0 bases and J by 2 bases, with 4 bases between them. The germline V gene has CDR1 GTSNPN and CDR2 SVGIG (reference sequence). The CDR3 sequence is 13 residues long. CDR3 in amino acids: CAWSVYNTGELFF. CDR3 sequence (DNA): TGTGCCTGGAGTGTATACAACACCGGGGAGCTGTTTTTT.